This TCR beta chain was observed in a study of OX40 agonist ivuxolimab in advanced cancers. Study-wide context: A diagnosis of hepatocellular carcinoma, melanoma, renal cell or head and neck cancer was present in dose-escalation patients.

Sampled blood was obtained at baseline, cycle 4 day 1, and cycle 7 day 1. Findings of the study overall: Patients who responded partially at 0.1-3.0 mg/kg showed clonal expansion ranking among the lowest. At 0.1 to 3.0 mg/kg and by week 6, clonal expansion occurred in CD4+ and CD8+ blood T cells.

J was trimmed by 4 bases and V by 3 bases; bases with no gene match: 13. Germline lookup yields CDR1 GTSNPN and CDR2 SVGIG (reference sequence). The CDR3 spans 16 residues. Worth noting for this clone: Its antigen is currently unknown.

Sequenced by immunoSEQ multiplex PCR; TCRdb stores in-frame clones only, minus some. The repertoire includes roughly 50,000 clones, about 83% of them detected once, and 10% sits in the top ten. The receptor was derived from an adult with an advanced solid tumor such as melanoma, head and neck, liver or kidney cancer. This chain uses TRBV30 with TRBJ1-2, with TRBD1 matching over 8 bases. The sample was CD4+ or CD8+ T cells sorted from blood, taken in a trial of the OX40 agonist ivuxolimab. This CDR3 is CAWSAAGGTHLYGYTF. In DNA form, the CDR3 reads TGTGCCTGGAGCGCGGCAGGGGGCACCCATCTCTATGGCTACACCTTC. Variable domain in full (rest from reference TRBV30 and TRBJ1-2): SQTIHQWPATLVQPVGSPLSLECTVEGTSNPNLYWYRQAAGRGLQLLFYSVGIGQISSEVPQNLSASRPQDRQFILSSKKLLLSDSGFYLCAWSAAGGTHLYGYTFGSGTRLTVV.